This T cell receptor beta chain was obtained from a study of blood T cell repertoires in COVID-19. Study summary: Donors in the United States, Italy and Spain gave samples during acute or convalescent COVID-19. T cells, B-cell-depleted T cells, or PBMCs supplied cDNA or gDNA.

The authors' processing: For nucleated cells, counts were estimated from reference gene primer amplification. The method was immunoSEQ multiplex PCR; TCRdb's version includes in-frame clones alone and lacks a portion of them. V, J and clone size are those of that table, while D and trimming were read from the DNA. The sample holds over 300,000 clones, approximately 85% seen once. The CDR3 runs 18 residues. V gave up 1 base and J gave up 3 bases, with 19 bases separating them. This receptor was identified in a woman in her forties or fifties with acute or convalescent COVID-19. Sequencing input: peripheral blood. The rearrangement joins TRBV23-1 to TRBJ1-5, with TRBD1 as a possible D gene (6 bases). TRBV23-1 is treated as an ORF (open reading frame) with a function not yet certain. This chain's CDR3 is CASSQWAQGGSPNQPQHF. CDR3 bases: TGCGCCAGCAGTCAATGGGCACAGGGAGGGTCCCCCAATCAGCCCCAGCATTTT.